What follows are 22 T cell receptor beta chains derived from one specimen sequenced in a study of regulatory T cells in long-lasting Graves disease. Arm-PCR of CDR3 regions with iRepertoire HTBI primers generated TCR beta libraries. TCRdb passed the multiplex PCR reads through MiXCR, listing each CDR3 protein once. Seen here are 580,000 or so distinct CDR3 sequences, more than 15% observed once, and the top ten hold about 11%. As for time point: newly diagnosed GD, antithyroid drugs for less than 3 months. After RNA was extracted from PBMCs, the TCR library was made from it. These same data were also listed under a study on T cells in Graves' hyperthyroidism and ophthalmopathy.

The sample here was peripheral blood mononuclear cells (PBMCs), taken at new diagnosis, from a patient treated with antithyroid drugs. Receptors were obtained from a man aged 18 to 30 with Graves disease.

This clonotype appeared many times. The genes are TRBV28 and TRBJ1-1, with D possibly TRBD1 on 5 matching bases. V was pared by 6 bases and J by 1 base, with 15 bases between. Germline CDR1 reads MDHEN; CDR2 reads SYDVKM. CDR3 size: 15 residues. CDR3 amino acids: CASSIQQGANTEAFF. The CDR3 nucleotides are TGTGCCAGCAGCATACAGCAGGGAGCGAACACTGAAGCTTTCTTT.

Turning to this clonotype: A far larger clone is one base from this, pointing to a likely read error. CDR3 region: CASSQWGRQAYNEQLF. The CDR3 DNA is TGTGCCAGCAGCCAATGGGGGCGACAAGCCTACAATGAGCAGCTCTTC. The V call is TRBV5-1, the J call TRBJ2-1; a possible D gene is TRBD1 (6 bases). CDR3 length: 16 residues. Germline assignment: CDR1 SGHRS and CDR2 YFSETQ.

This clonotype was counted once. This chain uses TRBV20-1 with TRBJ2-5; 7 bases are shared with TRBD2. The CDR3 length is 14 residues. Germline V lookup: CDR1 DFQATT, CDR2 SNEGSKA (reference sequence). Trimming took 6 bases from V and 5 from J; bases not matched to a gene: 12. In DNA, the CDR3 is TGCAGTGCGCTCGGACTAGTATCGCCCGAGACCCAGTACTTC. Protein sequence: CSALGLVSPETQYF.

This clonotype was seen ten or more times. V gene TRBV27 combines with J gene TRBJ2-3; TRBD2 matches at 8 bases. The CDR3 contains 16 residues. The V segment lost 4 bases and the J segment 0 bases; nucleotides outside the gene matches: 6. Germline CDR1 MNHEY, CDR2 SMNVEV (reference sequence). This CDR3 reads CASSYIAGPSTDTQYF. CDR3 sequence (DNA): TGTGCCAGCAGTTATATAGCGGGGCCTAGCACAGATACGCAGTATTTT.

CDR3 in DNA: TGCGCCAGCAGCCAAGATAAGGGCAGGGATGGTGGCTACACCTTC. Translated, it gives CASSQDKGRDGGYTF. This chain uses TRBV4-1 with TRBJ1-2; tentatively, D is TRBD1 (5 bases). The germline V and J ends were trimmed by 0 bases and 7 bases, with 15 bases remaining between them. The CDR3 loop spans 15 amino acids. Germline V gives CDR1 MGHRA, CDR2 YSYEKL.

This clonotype was observed at least ten times. The chain is built from TRBV25-1 and TRBJ2-7; D is unclear. This CDR3 comprises 12 residues. CDR1 is MGHDK and CDR2 is SYGVNS in the germline V gene. V dropped 5 bases and J dropped 3 bases, with 8 bases sitting between them. CDR3 nucleotides: TGTGCCAGCAGTAAGATAGGCTACGAGCAGTACTTC. Its protein is CASSKIGYEQYF.

Worth noting for this clonotype: A much larger clone differs from this one at a single base, so this may be a read error. The chain couples TRBV11-2 to TRBJ2-7, with 10 bases identical to TRBD2. Germline CDR1 is SGHAT and CDR2 is FQNNGV. V lost 5 bases to trimming and J lost 7 bases; unmatched junction nucleotides: 17. There are 17 residues in the CDR3. The CDR3 coding sequence is TGTGCCAGCAGCCAGGGGGCTAGCGGGAGAGACGGCAATGAGCAGTACTTC. Its protein is CASSQGASGRDGNEQYF.

In the case of this clonotype: The junction does not match germline at one end; this may be a read error. The chain links TRBV19 to TRBJ1-5; perhaps TRBD1 as D (6 bases). CDR1 is LNHDA, CDR2 SQIVND, per germline (reference sequence). This CDR3 comprises 16 residues. CDR3 sequence: CASSIIMAGGNQPQHF. CDR3 coding DNA: TGTGCCAGCAGTATAATTATGGCAGGGGGCAATCAGCCCCAGCATTTT.

This clonotype was observed at least ten times. This chain uses TRBV28 with TRBJ2-7; 8 nucleotides match TRBD2. Germline CDR1 is MDHEN and CDR2 is SYDVKM. The CDR3 has 18 amino acids. Trimming removed 8 bases from V and 0 bases from J; junction bases left unmatched: 18. CDR3 coding DNA: TGTGCCAGCGTCAGAACGGGACTAGTGGGACCTAGCTCCTACGAGCAGTACTTC. This sequence encodes CASVRTGLVGPSSYEQYF. Combining the CDR3 with reference TRBV28 and TRBJ2-7 gives the whole variable domain DVKVTQSSRYLVKRTGEKVFLECVQDMDHENMFWYRQDPGLGLRLIYFSYDVKMKEKGDIPEGYSVSREKKERFSLILESASTNQTSMYLCASVRTGLVGPSSYEQYFGPGTRLTVT.

This chain links TRBV7-9 with TRBJ2-3, with a possible D match to TRBD1 (6 bases). This CDR3 is 15 amino acids long. Germline CDR1 is SEHNR and CDR2 is FQNEAQ (reference sequence). Deletions cut 3 bases from V and 7 bases from J, with 17 bases between. Here the CDR3 DNA reads TGTGCCAGCAGCTTCGGGACAACGATAACGAATACGCAGTATTTT. Its protein product is CASSFGTTITNTQYF. The whole variable domain, remainder taken from reference TRBV7-9 and TRBJ2-3, is DTGVSQNPRHKITKRGQNVTFRCDPISEHNRLYWYRQTLGQGPEFLTYFQNEAQLEKSRLLSDRFSAERPKGSFSTLEIQRTEQGDSAMYLCASSFGTTITNTQYFGPGTRLTVL.

Many counts were recorded for this clonotype. The V call is TRBV7-2, the J call TRBJ2-1; D possibly uses TRBD1 or TRBD2 (5 bases each). V shed 0 bases and J shed 2 bases, with 17 bases lying between them. The V gene's germline CDR1 is SGHTA and CDR2 FQGNSA. The CDR3 is 18 amino acids. The CDR3: CASSLALRGASTYNEQFF. The CDR3 bases are TGTGCCAGCAGCTTAGCGCTAAGAGGGGCAAGCACCTACAATGAGCAGTTCTTC.

Ten or more counts support this clonotype. The chain carries TRBV6-5 and TRBJ2-7, with D perhaps assigned TRBD1 or TRBD2 (5 bases each). CDR3 size: 14 residues. V was trimmed by 2 bases and J by 0 bases, leaving 8 bases between them. Germline V gene lookup returns CDR1 MNHEY and CDR2 SVGAGI. The CDR3 loop is CASSYGDGSYEQYF. The CDR3 DNA reads TGTGCCAGCAGTTACGGGGACGGCTCCTACGAGCAGTACTTC.

This clonotype showed up many times. The rearrangement uses TRBV7-2 and TRBJ2-1; the D is unclear. The CDR3 is 13 amino acids. V lost 1 base to trimming and J lost 9 bases, with 10 bases between them. The germline CDR1 and CDR2 sequences are SGHTA and FQGNSA. The CDR3: CASSLGVASEQFF. CDR3 sequence (DNA): TGTGCCAGCAGCTTAGGGGTAGCTTCTGAGCAGTTCTTC.

This clonotype showed up many times. The genes are TRBV5-1 and TRBJ2-1; unclear D gene. Trimming cost V 0 bases and J 3 bases, with 10 bases left between them. The CDR3 has 15 amino acids. Germline values: CDR1 SGHRS, CDR2 YFSETQ. This chain's CDR3 is CASSLGIGNYNEQFF. The CDR3 region has the DNA TGCGCCAGCAGCTTGGGTATAGGGAACTACAATGAGCAGTTCTTC. Full variable domain (rest looked up from reference TRBV5-1 and TRBJ2-1): KAGVTQTPRYLIKTRGQQVTLSCSPISGHRSVSWYQQTPGQGLQFLFEYFSETQRNKGNFPGRFSGRQFSNSRSEMNVSTLELGDSALYLCASSLGIGNYNEQFFGPGTRLTVL.

This clonotype was seen at least ten times. The rearrangement joins TRBV27 to TRBJ2-7, with TRBD1 as a possible D gene (6 bases). CDR3 length: 12 amino acids. V lost 7 bases to trimming and J lost 4 bases, with 11 bases between them. In germline, CDR1 is MNHEY, CDR2 SMNVEV (reference sequence). This CDR3 is CASKGVGYEQYF. The CDR3 coding sequence is TGTGCCAGCAAGGGGGTGGGATACGAGCAGTACTTC.

This clonotype turned up a few times. This chain joins TRBV4-1 and TRBJ2-5; D is unclear. Looked up from germline, CDR1 is MGHRA and CDR2 is YSYEKL. Trimming took off 0 bases at V and 5 bases at J, with 7 bases between the two ends. The CDR3 consists of 13 residues. Written as DNA, the CDR3 is TGCGCCAGCAGCCAAGAGCAAATTGAGACCCAGTACTTC. The encoded protein is CASSQEQIETQYF.

This clonotype was observed many times. This rearrangement joins TRBV7-2 to TRBJ2-1; weak D call: TRBD2 (6 bases). Germline CDR1 is SGHTA and CDR2 is FQGNSA. CDR3 length equals 15 residues. Trimming shortened V by 5 bases and J by 1 base, and 12 bases separated the two germline ends. The DNA for the CDR3 is TGTGCCAGCAGCACGGGACTTCTTTCCTACAATGAGCAGTTCTTC. Its translation: CASSTGLLSYNEQFF.

This chain joins TRBV20-1 and TRBJ2-1, with 9 nucleotides matching TRBD1. The closer fit of TRBJ2-3 to the DNA end suggests the J call may be wrong. CDR3 length equals 16 residues. Germline CDR1 is DFQATT and CDR2 is SNEGSKA (reference sequence). CDR3: CSAPGQGRMGGDTQYF. The DNA of the CDR3 is TGCAGTGCTCCAGGACAGGGGCGGATGGGGGGAGATACGCAGTATTTT.

This clonotype was seen a few times. This sequence joins TRBV7-9 and TRBJ1-5; 8 nucleotides align to TRBD1. After removal of 3 bases from V and 7 bases from J, the junction contained 8 bases not matched to a gene. This CDR3 is 15 amino acids long. Germline values: CDR1 SEHNR, CDR2 FQNEAQ (reference sequence). CDR3 sequence: CASSFWQGAEQPQHF. The DNA of the CDR3 is TGTGCCAGCAGCTTTTGGCAGGGGGCGGAACAGCCCCAGCATTTT.

This clonotype was picked up many times. V usage is TRBV28 and J usage is TRBJ2-2; TRBD1 agrees at 7 bases. Germline CDR1 MDHEN, CDR2 SYDVKM. V dropped 3 bases and J dropped 1; count of bases not matched to a gene: 2. This CDR3 region has 15 residues. CDR3 in amino acids: CASSFRDRNTGELFF. The CDR3 coding sequence is TGTGCCAGCAGTTTTAGGGACAGGAACACCGGGGAGCTGTTTTTT. The variable domain in full, completed from reference TRBV28 and TRBJ2-2, reads DVKVTQSSRYLVKRTGEKVFLECVQDMDHENMFWYRQDPGLGLRLIYFSYDVKMKEKGDIPEGYSVSREKKERFSLILESASTNQTSMYLCASSFRDRNTGELFFGEGSRLTVL.

About this clonotype itself: A read error may be the cause here, since a much bigger clone is one base away. The CDR3 carries no conserved terminal phenylalanine or tryptophan, so it likely arises from a read error. The chain carries TRBV20-1 and TRBJ2-7, with 9 bases matching TRBD2. This CDR3 is 15 amino acids long. After removal of 7 bases from V and 2 bases from J, the junction contained 12 bases not matched to a gene. Germline CDR1 is DFQATT and CDR2 is SNEGSKA (reference sequence). The CDR3 sequence is CSDSPLAGLTYEQYL. CDR3 in DNA: TGCAGTGATAGCCCACTAGCGGGCCTCACCTACGAGCAGTACCTC.

This clonotype was observed a handful of times. The chain couples TRBV6-1 to TRBJ1-2; perhaps TRBD1 as D (6 bases). Germline assignment: CDR1 MNHNS and CDR2 SASEGT. V was shortened by 5 bases and J by 4 bases, with 23 bases between the two germline ends. The CDR3 is 17 residues long. CDR3 sequence: CASSRLGGGSVSYGYTF. CDR3 nucleotide sequence: TGTGCCAGCAGTAGACTCGGGGGCGGATCCGTAAGCTATGGCTACACCTTC.